This TCR beta chain appears in the sequencing data of a study of cytomegalovirus exposure and HLA in healthy donors. A word on this clone: Its antigen remains unknown.

Germline CDR1 reads KGHSH; CDR2 reads LQKENI. This CDR3 comprises 18 residues. Trimming took 1 base from V and 0 from J, leaving 17 bases between them. The donors (healthy individuals) were bone marrow donors. Study-wide points: Usually a TCR sequence was rare, but some public TCRs were found in many donors.

Primers included in the PCR were 60 Vbeta and 13 Jbeta primers. TCRdb's table, derived via immunoSEQ multiplex PCR, lists solely in-frame clones and lacks some. The table shows around 90,000 clones, with around 85% occurring only once. This TCR was recovered from a middle-aged man in good health and CMV-seropositive. Material: PBMCs. The chain is built from TRBV18 and TRBJ2-3; D is perhaps TRBD1 (6 bases). The CDR3 DNA is TGTGCCAGCTCACCACTCCCGACAGGAGATTCTAGCACAGATACGCAGTATTTT. Protein product: CASSPLPTGDSSTDTQYF.